The sample holds one count of the clone carrying this T cell receptor (beta chain). Its antigen is not identified. Every sample had a minimum of 6 million PBMCs isolated. Sample-barcoded 5' priming and a J-beta primer mix drove a second PCR of roughly 7 to 11 cycles. Researchers report that a template-switch adaptor with 12 random nucleotides tagged each cDNA molecule. TCRdb re-called the 5' RACE reads with MiXCR, one entry per CDR3 protein. Among 850,000 to 1,300,000 distinct CDR3 sequences listed, under 45% were seen once. The data were taken from a study of blood T cells in healthy people across ages. General study points: Diversity of TCR beta per million T cells declined in a roughly linear way with age.

The specimen was blood. This TCR was recovered from a woman in her sixties in good health.

In DNA, the CDR3 is TGTGCCAGCAGTTCGTTCGGAAGTAATTCACCCCTCCACTTT. It translates to CASSSFGSNSPLHF. The chain is built from TRBV2 and TRBJ1-6; no reliable D call. This CDR3 spans 14 amino acids. Germline CDR1 and CDR2: SNHLY and FYNNEI. Trimming removed 5 bases from V and 6 bases from J, with 11 bases in between.